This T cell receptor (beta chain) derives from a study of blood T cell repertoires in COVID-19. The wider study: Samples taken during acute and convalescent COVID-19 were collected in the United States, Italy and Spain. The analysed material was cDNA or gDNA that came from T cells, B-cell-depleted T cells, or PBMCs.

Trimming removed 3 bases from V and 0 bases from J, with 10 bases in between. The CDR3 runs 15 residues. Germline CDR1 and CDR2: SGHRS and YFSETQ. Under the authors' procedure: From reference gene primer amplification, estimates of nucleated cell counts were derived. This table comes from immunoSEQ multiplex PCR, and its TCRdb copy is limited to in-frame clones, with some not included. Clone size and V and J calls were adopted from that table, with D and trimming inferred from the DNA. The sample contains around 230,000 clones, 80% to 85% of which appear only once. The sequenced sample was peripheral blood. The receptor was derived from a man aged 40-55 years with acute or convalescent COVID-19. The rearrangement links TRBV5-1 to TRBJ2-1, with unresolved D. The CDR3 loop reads CASSSARSSYNEQFF. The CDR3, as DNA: TGCGCCAGCAGCTCCGCACGTAGCTCCTACAATGAGCAGTTCTTC. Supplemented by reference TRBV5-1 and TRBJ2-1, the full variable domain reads KAGVTQTPRYLIKTRGQQVTLSCSPISGHRSVSWYQQTPGQGLQFLFEYFSETQRNKGNFPGRFSGRQFSNSRSEMNVSTLELGDSALYLCASSSARSSYNEQFFGPGTRLTVL.